The clone carrying this T cell receptor (beta chain) has ten or more counts. Antigen specificity is unknown. Unique molecular identifiers tagged the TCRbeta library. MiXCR, applied by TCRdb to the PCR reads, yields one record per CDR3 protein. The sample comprises around 210,000 distinct CDR3 sequences, about 7% of which are singletons, and 5% to 6.5% rests with the top ten. The sample comes from a study of T-cell reconstitution after alpha-beta-depleted transplantation in children. Whole-study findings and limits: Certain patients had high TCRbeta diversity at day 60, and it came from recipient T cells and thymic progenitors that survived. One year after transplant, T-cell counts and diversity came mostly from newly produced T cells.

The material was PBMCs, obtained before TCRalphabeta/CD19-depleted stem cell transplant. The TCR sequence derives from a boy aged 2 to 10 with acute lymphoblastic leukemia, due to receive a stem cell transplant.

The CDR3 is CSALKSGLANTDTQYF. The CDR3 DNA reads as TGCAGTGCCCTAAAATCGGGACTAGCCAACACAGATACGCAGTATTTT. This rearrangement joins TRBV20-1 to TRBJ2-3; 9 bases line up with TRBD2. The germline V gene has CDR1 DFQATT and CDR2 SNEGSKA (reference sequence). The length of the CDR3 is 16 residues. Trimming removed 6 bases from V and 2 bases from J; junction bases left unmatched: 12.